This T cell receptor beta chain was retrieved from a study of CD8 T cells in ankylosing spondylitis. General study results and limits: For ankylosing spondylitis blood, a TCR beta motif of several highly homologous variants appeared characteristic.

A quantitative 5'-RACE method, one with molecular barcodes, was used to make TCR beta libraries. One entry per CDR3 protein, called by TCRdb with MiXCR from the 5' RACE reads. The sample yields approximately 300,000 distinct CDR3 sequences, 20% seen once. The CDR3 is made up of 13 amino acids. The germline V and J ends were trimmed by 2 bases and 6 bases, with 8 bases remaining between them. Germline CDR1 SGHDN, CDR2 FVKESK. About this clonotype: Antigen unknown.

The source is a male donor with ankylosing spondylitis or in good health (not recorded which). The material sequenced was blood, either unsorted or a sorted T cell fraction (not recorded which). V gene TRBV14 combines with J gene TRBJ2-1; no reliable D call. In DNA, the CDR3 is TGTGCCAGCAGCCAATGGTCTAGCAATGAGCAGTTCTTC. The encoded protein is CASSQWSSNEQFF. Based on the CDR3 plus reference TRBV14 and TRBJ2-1, the full variable domain is EAGVTQFPSHSVIEKGQTVTLRCDPISGHDNLYWYRRVMGKEIKFLLHFVKESKQDESGMPNNRFLAERTGGTYSTLKVQPAELEDSGVYFCASSQWSSNEQFFGPGTRLTVL.